This TCR beta chain was found in a study of CD8 T cells in Susac syndrome. The germline gives CDR1 GTSNPN, CDR2 SVGIG (reference sequence). The trim removed 1 base at V and 1 base at J, leaving 4 bases unmatched. The CDR3 sequence is 17 residues long. RNA amounts of roughly 0.45 to 1 ug underwent reverse transcription with random hexamers. In TCRdb, the immunoSEQ multiplex PCR reads were re-called with MiXCR into one record per CDR3 protein. This table has 150,000 to 200,000 distinct CDR3 sequences, about 95% appearing once. Sequenced sample: CD4+ T cells from PBMCs. This TCR was sampled from a human donor in good health. The rearrangement uses TRBV30 and TRBJ2-5, with 15 nucleotides matching TRBD2. The CDR3 here is CAWSGTSGRGPQETQYF. The CDR3, as DNA: TGTGCCTGGAGTGGGACTAGCGGGAGGGGACCCCAAGAGACCCAGTACTTC.